The next 28 T cell receptor beta chains were all read from a single sample in a study of neoadjuvant anti-PD-1 for oral cavity cancer. The repertoire was sequenced with immunoSEQ multiplex PCR; TCRdb's copy has only in-frame clones and lacks some. The table includes under 8,500 clones, 50% to 75% detected once. Sample: tumor tissue, taken before nivolumab (anti-PD-1) treatment. These TCRs come from a person aged 35 to 85 with oral cavity squamous cell carcinoma.

The V gene is TRBV7-3, the J gene TRBJ1-1; D possibly corresponds to TRBD1 (5 bases). The V and J ends lost 5 bases and 4 bases respectively, with 11 bases between them. The germline V gene encodes CDR1 SGHTA and CDR2 FQGTGA. This CDR3 contains 13 residues. CDR3 DNA: TGTGCCAGCAGCGTTACCGGGACCACTGAAGCTTTCTTT. Amino acids: CASSVTGTTEAFF. The complete variable domain, with remaining parts taken from reference TRBV7-3 and TRBJ1-1, reads GAGVSQTPSNKVTEKGKYVELRCDPISGHTALYWYRQSLGQGPEFLIYFQGTGAADDSGLPNDRFFAVRPEGSVSTLKIQRTERGDSAVYLCASSVTGTTEAFFGQGTRLTVV.

The rearrangement uses TRBV14 and TRBJ2-6, with 9 bases that match TRBD1. CDR3 length: 16 amino acids. V trimming: 0 bases; J trimming: 12 bases; junction bases outside the gene matches: 9. Germline-derived CDR1 and CDR2 are SGHDN and FVKESK. The CDR3 nucleotides are TGTGCCAGCAGCCAAGATTGGGCAGACAGGGGGAGCGTCCTGACTTTC. It specifies CASSQDWADRGSVLTF.

The chain employs TRBV5-6 and TRBJ2-1; 8 bases match TRBD2. Trimming removed 0 bases from V and 7 bases from J; junction bases left unmatched: 0. The CDR3 totals 13 residues. The germline V gene encodes CDR1 SGHDT and CDR2 YYEEEE. The CDR3 nucleotides are TGTGCCAGCAGCTTGGTAGCGGGGAATGAGCAGTTCTTC. Protein sequence: CASSLVAGNEQFF.

This clone turned up a few times. J is TRBJ1-2 and V is TRBV5-1, with a possible D match to TRBD1 (6 bases). Between the trimmed V and J ends, which lost 3 bases and 5 bases, there was a span of 14 bases. Germline CDR1 SGHRS, CDR2 YFSETQ. The CDR3 length is 14 residues. The chain's CDR3 is CASSSYDRRYGYTF. The CDR3 nucleotides are TGCGCCAGCAGCTCCTACGACAGGAGATATGGCTACACCTTC.

The gene calls are TRBV2 and TRBJ2-3; the D gene is possibly TRBD1 (6 bases). The ends were cut back, 6 bases at V and 4 bases at J, with 17 bases in the middle. CDR3 size: 15 residues. Germline CDR1 SNHLY, CDR2 FYNNEI. This CDR3 reads CASSRDKLGSDTQYF. CDR3 DNA: TGTGCCAGCAGCCGGGACAAATTGGGATCAGATACGCAGTATTTT.

The rearrangement uses TRBV11-3 and TRBJ2-7; 9 nucleotides match TRBD1. The germline CDR1 and CDR2 sequences are SGHNT and YENEEA. The junction had 6 bases not matched to a gene; V was cut back by 2 bases and J by 7 bases. The CDR3 covers 14 residues. CDR3 nucleotide sequence: TGTGCCAGCAGCTTAAAAGGGACAGGGCATGAGCAGTACTTC. Encoded protein: CASSLKGTGHEQYF.

The chain uses TRBV5-4 and TRBJ1-1; D might be TRBD1 (5 bases). V lost 5 bases and J lost 6, with 29 bases in between. This CDR3 is 18 amino acids long. Germline assignment: CDR1 SGHNT and CDR2 YYREEE (reference sequence). The CDR3 DNA reads as TGTGCCAGCAGTCTGCAGCGGGGTGGGGGGGGAGGTGACGCTGAAGCTTTCTTT. Its protein is CASSLQRGGGGGDAEAFF. Based on the CDR3 plus reference TRBV5-4 and TRBJ1-1, the full variable domain is ETGVTQSPTHLIKTRGQQVTLRCSSQSGHNTVSWYQQALGQGPQFIFQYYREEENGRGNFPPRFSGLQFPNYSSELNVNALELDDSALYLCASSLQRGGGGGDAEAFFGQGTRLTVV.

The chain combines TRBV19 with TRBJ2-5, with TRBD1 matching over 8 bases. The length of the CDR3 is 13 residues. J was trimmed by 2 bases and V by 6 bases; bases with no gene match: 2. The germline V gene has CDR1 LNHDA and CDR2 SQIVND (reference sequence). The CDR3 reads CASSRDRQETQYF. CDR3 nucleotides: TGTGCCAGTAGCCGGGACAGGCAAGAGACCCAGTACTTC.

J is TRBJ1-1 and V is TRBV6-1; D unresolved. With 3 bases removed from V and 1 base from J, the gap between germline ends came to 12 bases. Germline CDR1 reads MNHNS; CDR2 reads SASEGT. The CDR3 runs to 15 residues. The DNA of the CDR3 is TGTGCCAGCAGTGACTACAACGGTGGGAACACTGAAGCTTTCTTT. Translation gives CASSDYNGGNTEAFF.

The chain joins TRBV6-1 to TRBJ2-1, with 7 bases identical to TRBD2. Losses at the gene ends were 3 bases for V and 0 bases for J; bases not matched to a gene: 5. In germline, CDR1 is MNHNS, CDR2 SASEGT. CDR3 length equals 16 residues. CDR3 in amino acids: CASSETSQSSYNEQFF. The CDR3 DNA reads as TGTGCCAGCAGTGAGACTAGCCAGAGCTCCTACAATGAGCAGTTCTTC.

The rearrangement uses TRBV6-1 and TRBJ2-6; no clear D gene. V was trimmed by 6 bases and J by 0 bases, leaving 6 bases between them. The CDR3 has 14 amino acids. The germline V gene encodes CDR1 MNHNS and CDR2 SASEGT. DNA for the CDR3: TGTGCCAGCAGGATCGGCTCTGGGGCCAACGTCCTGACTTTC. It specifies CASRIGSGANVLTF.

This clone was counted only a few times. The chain carries TRBV5-1 and TRBJ2-1; 7 positions match TRBD2. V gave up 3 bases and J gave up 9 bases; unmatched junction bases: 12. The CDR3 covers 15 residues. Germline lookup yields CDR1 SGHRS and CDR2 YFSETQ. CDR3 bases: TGCGCCAGCAGCTCGACCCCGACTAGCTTGAGTGAGCAGTTCTTC. This encodes CASSSTPTSLSEQFF.

V usage is TRBV5-4 and J usage is TRBJ2-7; no reliable D call. Per the germline V gene, CDR1 is SGHNT and CDR2 is YYREEE (reference sequence). Trimming took 6 bases from V and 4 from J, leaving 2 bases between them. The CDR3 is 9 amino acids. DNA for the CDR3: TGTGCCAGCACTTACGAGCAGTACTTC. Encoded protein: CASTYEQYF.

The chain combines TRBV21-1 with TRBJ2-1. TRBV21-1 is labeled a pseudogene. The CDR3 has 14 amino acids. This chain's CDR3 is CASSKRDHNNEQFF. In nucleotides, the CDR3 is TGTGCCAGCAGCAAAAGGGACCACAACAATGAGCAGTTCTTC.

V usage is TRBV30 and J usage is TRBJ2-3; weak D call: TRBD1 (5 bases). The V gene lost 1 base and the J gene lost 6 bases, with 11 bases spanning the gap. Germline V gives CDR1 GTSNPN, CDR2 SVGIG (reference sequence). The CDR3 covers 13 residues. CDR3 protein: CAWSEAGKDTQYF. The CDR3 nucleotides read TGTGCCTGGAGTGAGGCAGGGAAGGATACGCAGTATTTT.

This chain joins TRBV27 and TRBJ2-3; TRBD1 is a possible D gene (6 bases). Germline CDR1 MNHEY, CDR2 SMNVEV (reference sequence). The CDR3 sequence is 14 residues long. Trimming took off 6 bases at V and 0 bases at J, with 10 bases between the two ends. This chain's CDR3 is CASRNRASTDTQYF. The DNA for the CDR3 is TGTGCCAGCAGAAACAGGGCCAGCACAGATACGCAGTATTTT.

This chain links TRBV6-6 with TRBJ2-3; D remains ambiguous. CDR3 size: 11 residues. Germline-derived CDR1 and CDR2 are MNHNY and SVGAGI (reference sequence). The V end was cut by 7 bases, the J end by 5 bases, with 7 bases between. The CDR3 bases are TGTGCCAGCAATTGGGGAGATACGCAGTATTTT. Amino acid sequence: CASNWGDTQYF.

The chain uses TRBV11-2 and TRBJ1-1, with TRBD1 matching over 11 bases. V lost 5 bases to trimming and J lost 4 bases; unmatched junction nucleotides: 6. The CDR3 covers 15 residues. CDR1 and CDR2 from the germline V gene are SGHAT and FQNNGV. This CDR3 reads CASSLGTGGRTEAFF. The CDR3 DNA reads as TGTGCCAGCAGCCTCGGGACAGGGGGACGCACTGAAGCTTTCTTT.

The rearrangement uses TRBV7-9 and TRBJ2-1; the D gene is possibly TRBD2 (6 bases). The CDR3 is made up of 15 amino acids. Per germline, CDR1 SEHNR and CDR2 FQNEAQ (reference sequence). V was shortened by 8 bases and J by 7 bases, with 21 bases between the two germline ends. CDR3 sequence (DNA): TGTGCCAGCGCTCCGCAGCCTGGGGCGGGGAATGAGCAGTTCTTC. Translation: CASAPQPGAGNEQFF.

This clone appeared a few times. The genes are TRBV7-9 and TRBJ2-1; D may be TRBD2 (6 bases). CDR3 size: 18 residues. Germline V gene data show CDR1 as SEHNR and CDR2 as FQNEAQ (reference sequence). The V and J ends lost 5 bases and 0 bases respectively, with 20 bases between them. DNA of the CDR3: TGTGCCAGCAGCCTAGAGGGGTTCACGGGGGACTCCTACAATGAGCAGTTCTTC. Translating gives CASSLEGFTGDSYNEQFF.

This clone is a singleton in its sample. This chain links TRBV6-5 with TRBJ2-7, with D unclear. The CDR3 runs 12 residues. V was clipped by 6 bases and J by 4 bases, with 10 bases between them. CDR1 is MNHEY, CDR2 SVGAGI, per germline. The CDR3 sequence: CASSSDPYEQYF. The CDR3 nucleotides read TGTGCCAGCAGCTCTGATCCTTACGAGCAGTACTTC.

The gene calls are TRBV28 and TRBJ1-2; tentative D call: TRBD1 (6 bases). The CDR3 is 16 amino acids. CDR1 and CDR2 from the germline V gene are MDHEN and SYDVKM. Trimming stripped 5 bases from V and 7 bases from J, with 23 bases between. For the CDR3, the DNA is TGTGCCAGCAGTCGGGACAAGGGCCCCGTCCTTGGTGGCTACACCTTC. The encoded protein is CASSRDKGPVLGGYTF.

This clone was seen a few times. The CDR3 region has the DNA TGTGCCAGCAGCCCCTGGTCCCGGGAGGGCTACACCTTC. Encoded protein: CASSPWSREGYTF. The chain uses TRBV7-8 and TRBJ1-2; D unresolved. The length of the CDR3 is 13 residues. V gave up 5 bases and J gave up 8 bases, with 15 bases separating them. CDR1 and CDR2 (germline): SGHVS, FQNEAQ.

The CDR3 coding sequence is TGTGCCAGCTCCGTACTAGCGGGAGATAGCGAGCAGTACTTC. Its translation: CASSVLAGDSEQYF. V usage is TRBV18 and J usage is TRBJ2-7; 11 nucleotides match TRBD2. J gave up 6 bases and V 6 bases, and 7 bases lay outside the gene matches. The CDR3 sequence is 14 residues long. Germline CDR1 and CDR2: KGHSH and LQKENI. Full variable domain (missing parts from reference TRBV18 and TRBJ2-7): NAGVMQNPRHLVRRRGQEARLRCSPMKGHSHVYWYRQLPEEGLKFMVYLQKENIIDESGMPKERFSAEFPKEGPSILRIQQVVRGDSAAYFCASSVLAGDSEQYFGPGTRLTVT.

The CDR3 DNA is TGTGCCACGGGGAGTCGGGGTACGCAGTATTTT. Its protein product is CATGSRGTQYF. The chain recombines TRBV2 with TRBJ2-3; D possibly corresponds to TRBD2 (5 bases). The CDR3 extends over 11 amino acids. CDR1 and CDR2 from the germline V gene are SNHLY and FYNNEI. V lost 10 bases and J 8 bases, leaving 13 bases between the germline ends.

The J gene is TRBJ2-1, the V gene TRBV11-3; 8 nucleotides line up with TRBD2. This CDR3 contains 15 residues. The V segment lost 3 bases and the J segment 5 bases; nucleotides outside the gene matches: 6. Germline-derived CDR1 and CDR2 are SGHNT and YENEEA. The CDR3 protein is CASSLGASGHNEQFF. The CDR3 DNA is TGTGCCAGCAGCTTGGGGGCTAGCGGGCACAATGAGCAGTTCTTC.

V usage is TRBV29-1 and J usage is TRBJ2-1; perhaps D is TRBD1 or TRBD2 (6 bases each). The V end was cut by 1 base, the J end by 9 bases, with 19 bases between. The CDR3 totals 15 residues. CDR1 is SQVTM and CDR2 is ANQGSEA in the germline V gene. DNA of the CDR3: TGCAGCGTTGAAGGGGGGGCGAGTCTTTGGAGTGAGCAGTTCTTC. Protein sequence: CSVEGGASLWSEQFF.

In its sample, this clone was seen a few times. This chain uses TRBV19 with TRBJ1-5, with D possibly being TRBD1 (6 bases). Germline V lookup: CDR1 LNHDA, CDR2 SQIVND (reference sequence). This CDR3 spans 14 amino acids. V lost 3 bases to trimming and J lost 7 bases, with 13 bases between them. The DNA of the CDR3 is TGTGCCAGTAGTATGGGGGCACAGGGACAGCCCCAGCATTTT. Translation: CASSMGAQGQPQHF. Full variable domain (rest looked up from reference TRBV19 and TRBJ1-5): DGGITQSPKYLFRKEGQNVTLSCEQNLNHDAMYWYRQDPGQGLRLIYYSQIVNDFQKGDIAEGYSVSREKKESFPLTVTSAQKNPTAFYLCASSMGAQGQPQHFGDGTRLSIL.